The 28 T cell receptor beta chains presented below share a single source sample, sequenced in a study of metastatic and nonmetastatic thyroid tumors. Prior to thyroid surgery, none of the patients had received any treatment. TCRdb re-analyzed the PCR reads using MiXCR. The sample holds roughly 12,000 clones, under 35% seen once. Sequenced input: tumor tissue. The receptors shown here come from a female donor with papillary thyroid cancer or a benign thyroid nodule (not recorded which). Some clones in this sample may be carry-over from other donors' samples.

The J gene is TRBJ2-3, the V gene TRBV5-1, with 8 positions matching TRBD2. V lost 4 bases and J lost 3; bases outside the gene matches: 7. This CDR3 spans 15 amino acids. Germline V gene sequence: CDR1 SGHRS, CDR2 YFSETQ. The CDR3 protein is CASSHSGSWTDTQYF. The CDR3 nucleotides are TGCGCCAGCAGCCACAGCGGGAGTTGGACAGATACGCAGTATTTT. Combining the CDR3 with reference TRBV5-1 and TRBJ2-3 gives the whole variable domain KAGVTQTPRYLIKTRGQQVTLSCSPISGHRSVSWYQQTPGQGLQFLFEYFSETQRNKGNFPGRFSGRQFSNSRSEMNVSTLELGDSALYLCASSHSGSWTDTQYFGPGTRLTVL.

This clone was observed a handful of times. The chain couples TRBV27 to TRBJ2-1; TRBD2 matches 9 bases. The CDR3 sequence is 15 residues long. Looked up from germline, CDR1 is MNHEY and CDR2 is SMNVEV (reference sequence). Germline trimming cut 2 bases from V and 6 bases from J; bases unmatched to any gene: 5. The CDR3, as DNA: TGTGCCAGCAGTTTAGGGGCGGGAGGGTTCAATGAGCAGTTCTTC. This codes for CASSLGAGGFNEQFF.

This clone was counted many times. The rearrangement joins TRBV6-5 to TRBJ1-1, with D unresolved. CDR1 and CDR2 (germline): MNHEY, SVGAGI. This CDR3 is built from 12 residues. The V end lost 3 bases, the J end lost 0 bases, and 2 bases lay between the germline ends. In nucleotides, the CDR3 is TGTGCCAGCAGTTATGTGAACACTGAAGCTTTCTTT. Its protein is CASSYVNTEAFF.

This clone was seen at least ten times. It may be a read error: a sequence one base away is much more abundant. The chain carries TRBV18 and TRBJ2-7; weak D call: TRBD2 (5 bases). The CDR3 spans 16 residues. Germline CDR1 KGHSH, CDR2 LQKENI. The CDR3 DNA reads as TGTGCCAGCTCACCTAACGTTGGCGGGTCCTCCTACGGGCAGTACTTC. Protein sequence: CASSPNVGGSSYGQYF.

This clone is labeled as medium-sized (0.01 to 0.1%). This chain connects TRBV9 to TRBJ2-7, with 7 bases lining up with TRBD1. Germline V gives CDR1 SGDLS, CDR2 YYNGEE. V lost 4 bases to trimming and J lost 2 bases; unmatched junction nucleotides: 6. This CDR3 comprises 14 residues. The CDR3 coding sequence is TGTGCCAGCAGCCCCCCGGGACAGACCTACGAGCAGTACTTC. As protein: CASSPPGQTYEQYF.

This clone was observed a handful of times. The chain couples TRBV2 to TRBJ2-7, with 7 bases fitting TRBD2. The germline gives CDR1 SNHLY, CDR2 FYNNEI. Unmatched junction bases numbered 6, after V lost 8 bases and J lost 5 bases. The CDR3 covers 12 residues. The CDR3 sequence: CASGGGGDEQYF. CDR3 coding DNA: TGTGCCAGCGGTGGGGGAGGGGACGAGCAGTACTTC.

This clone has more than one count but fewer than ten. The chain joins TRBV6-5 to TRBJ2-3; the D gene is possibly TRBD2 (6 bases). The ends were cut back, 4 bases at V and 5 bases at J, with 10 bases in the middle. The CDR3 consists of 13 residues. Looked up from germline, CDR1 is MNHEY and CDR2 is SVGAGI. The DNA for the CDR3 is TGTGCCAGCAGTTCTAGCGAGGTAGATACGCAGTATTTT. It translates to CASSSSEVDTQYF.

The chain joins TRBV11-2 to TRBJ1-5, with D possibly matching TRBD1 (6 bases). The CDR3 is 13 residues long. Trimming took 5 bases from V and 4 from J, leaving 9 bases between them. CDR1 SGHAT and CDR2 FQNNGV come from the germline V gene. CDR3 sequence reads: CASSRGGNQPQHF. CDR3 coding DNA: TGTGCCAGCAGCAGAGGGGGGAATCAGCCCCAGCATTTT.

This clone was seen many times. This chain joins TRBV7-6 and TRBJ1-1; 8 nucleotides match TRBD1. Per the germline V gene, CDR1 is SGHVS and CDR2 is FNYEAQ. CDR3 size: 16 residues. The V gene end was trimmed by 5 bases and the J gene end by 5 bases; junction bases not matched to a gene: 13. CDR3: CASSIQGGQIQTEAFF. For the CDR3, the DNA is TGTGCCAGCAGCATACAGGGGGGGCAAATTCAAACTGAAGCTTTCTTT.

This clone was counted many times. A single base separates this from a much larger clone, so it may be a read error. Written as DNA, the CDR3 is TGTGCCAGCAGTGACGCGCGGGAATATGGCTACACCTTC. Amino acids: CASSDAREYGYTF. The rearrangement links TRBV2 to TRBJ1-2; D is unclear. There are 13 residues in the CDR3. The germline gives CDR1 SNHLY, CDR2 FYNNEI. The V end was cut by 3 bases, the J end by 5 bases, with 10 bases between.

This clone came up a few times. At the DNA level, this CDR3 is encoded by other sequences in the same sample as well. The CDR3 DNA reads as TGCGCCAGCAGCTTGGAGCAGGCGGGCCGGACTGAAGCTTTCTTT. This encodes CASSLEQAGRTEAFF. This chain joins TRBV5-1 and TRBJ1-1, with unresolved D. V was clipped by 0 bases and J by 5 bases, with 14 bases between them. The germline V gene encodes CDR1 SGHRS and CDR2 YFSETQ. This CDR3 has 15 amino acids.

This clone came up many times. V is TRBV15 and J is TRBJ1-4; TRBD1 agrees at 7 bases. The J segment lost 4 bases and the V segment lost 3 bases, leaving 8 bases of the junction unmatched. This CDR3 region has 16 residues. Germline CDR1 LNHNV, CDR2 YYDKDF (reference sequence). As DNA, the CDR3 is TGTGCCACCAGCAGCCCAGACAGGGATGGTAATGAAAAACTGTTTTTT. Its protein is CATSSPDRDGNEKLFF.

This clone was observed a handful of times. This chain joins TRBV12-5 and TRBJ2-7, with 7 bases fitting TRBD1. Germline V gene sequence: CDR1 LGHNT, CDR2 FRNRAP. V lost 6 bases to trimming and J lost 10 bases; unmatched junction nucleotides: 9. The CDR3 runs 12 residues. CDR3 DNA sequence: TGTGCTAGTGGAACAGAAGAGGGGGCACAGTACTTC. The encoded protein is CASGTEEGAQYF.

The gene calls are TRBV20-1 and TRBJ1-2, with TRBD1 as a possible D gene (5 bases). CDR1 and CDR2 (germline): DFQATT, SNEGSKA (reference sequence). This CDR3 spans 14 amino acids. Trimming stripped 2 bases from V and 4 bases from J, with 14 bases between. The CDR3: CSARPLTGFYGYTF. CDR3 DNA sequence: TGCAGTGCTAGACCCCTAACAGGCTTCTATGGCTACACCTTC.

In its sample, this clone was seen a few times. The rearrangement joins TRBV6-5 to TRBJ2-2; the D call may be TRBD1 or TRBD2 (5 bases each). V shed 2 bases and J shed 7 bases, with 11 bases lying between them. CDR3 length equals 14 residues. The germline gives CDR1 MNHEY, CDR2 SVGAGI. CDR3 protein: CASSYPRGGGELFF. The CDR3 region has the DNA TGTGCCAGCAGTTACCCCCGGGGCGGCGGGGAGCTGTTTTTT.

The sample holds many counts of this clone. The chain is built from TRBV2 and TRBJ2-7; 11 bases match TRBD1. Per the germline V gene, CDR1 is SNHLY and CDR2 is FYNNEI. The CDR3 loop spans 14 amino acids. V dropped 2 bases and J dropped 5; count of bases not matched to a gene: 2. The CDR3 loop reads CASSERTGGNEQYF. The CDR3 region has the DNA TGTGCCAGCAGTGAAAGGACAGGGGGCAACGAGCAGTACTTC.

By share, this clone ranks as medium-sized. The V call is TRBV11-2, the J call TRBJ2-2, with D hard to call. Germline V gene data show CDR1 as SGHAT and CDR2 as FQNNGV. V shed 3 bases and J shed 2 bases, with 1 base lying between them. The CDR3 sequence is 12 residues long. The chain's CDR3 is CASSFNTGELFF. The CDR3 region has the DNA TGTGCCAGCAGCTTCAACACCGGGGAGCTGTTTTTT.

This clone appeared many times. This chain uses TRBV12-3 or TRBV12-4 with TRBJ2-1; 7 bases are shared with TRBD2. The J segment lost 0 bases and the V segment lost 6 bases, leaving 5 bases of the junction unmatched. The CDR3 totals 15 residues. CDR3 region: CASRRGGISYNEQFF. In DNA form, the CDR3 reads TGTGCCAGCAGGAGGGGAGGGATCTCCTACAATGAGCAGTTCTTC.

The chain couples TRBV27 to TRBJ1-6; D is uncertain. The CDR3 has 13 residues. Germline V lookup: CDR1 MNHEY, CDR2 SMNVEV (reference sequence). With 6 bases removed from V and 8 bases from J, the gap between germline ends came to 11 bases. The CDR3 reads CASRGFGDSPLHF. In DNA, the CDR3 is TGTGCCAGCAGGGGGTTTGGCGATTCACCCCTCCACTTT.

V usage is TRBV28 and J usage is TRBJ2-7, with 13 nucleotides matching TRBD2. This CDR3 contains 15 residues. Looked up from germline, CDR1 is MDHEN and CDR2 is SYDVKM. V dropped 7 bases and J dropped 6; count of bases not matched to a gene: 9. The CDR3 nucleotides are TGTGCCAGCACCCCGGGACTAGCGGGACGTCTCGAGCAGTACTTC. Translated, it gives CASTPGLAGRLEQYF.

The rearrangement uses TRBV7-9 and TRBJ1-3; unclear D gene. The germline V gene has CDR1 SEHNR and CDR2 FQNEAQ (reference sequence). V lost 5 bases to trimming and J lost 1 base, with 12 bases between them. CDR3 length equals 15 residues. Here the CDR3 reads CASSDTTSSGNTIYF. CDR3 DNA: TGTGCCAGCAGCGATACCACAAGTTCTGGAAACACCATATATTTT.

This clone ranks as medium-sized. The chain recombines TRBV9 with TRBJ1-2; 7 nucleotides align to TRBD1. This CDR3 has 12 amino acids. Germline-derived CDR1 and CDR2 are SGDLS and YYNGEE. With V trimmed by 4 bases and J by 5 bases, 2 bases remained unmatched. The CDR3 here is CASSSQGYGYTF. Here the CDR3 DNA reads TGTGCCAGCAGCTCACAGGGGTATGGCTACACCTTC. Full variable domain (remainder filled in from reference TRBV9 and TRBJ1-2): DSGVTQTPKHLITATGQRVTLRCSPRSGDLSVYWYQQSLDQGLQFLIQYYNGEERAKGNILERFSAQQFPDLHSELNLSSLELGDSALYFCASSSQGYGYTFGSGTRLTVV.

This clone was found many times. The rearrangement links TRBV30 to TRBJ1-2; D possibly corresponds to TRBD1 (6 bases). V was clipped by 3 bases and J by 4 bases, with 12 bases between them. The CDR3 runs 13 residues. The germline V gene encodes CDR1 GTSNPN and CDR2 SVGIG (reference sequence). CDR3: CAWSLQGVYGYTF. CDR3 nucleotide sequence: TGTGCCTGGAGCCTACAGGGCGTCTATGGCTACACCTTC.

There are a few counts of this clone. V is TRBV27 and J is TRBJ2-7; D gene uncertain. V was trimmed by 3 bases and J by 0 bases, leaving 0 bases between them. CDR3 length: 11 amino acids. Germline CDR1 and CDR2: MNHEY and SMNVEV (reference sequence). The CDR3 region has the DNA TGTGCCAGCAGTTTCTCCTACGAGCAGTACTTC. This encodes CASSFSYEQYF.

A few counts support this clone. The chain joins TRBV2 to TRBJ2-3; D is possibly TRBD1 (6 bases). The CDR3 extends over 13 amino acids. CDR1 is SNHLY and CDR2 is FYNNEI in the germline V gene. The ends were cut back, 4 bases at V and 7 bases at J, with 12 bases in the middle. CDR3 residues: CASSGNGTNTQYF. Written as DNA, the CDR3 is TGTGCCAGCAGTGGTAATGGGACAAATACGCAGTATTTT.

At least ten counts were recorded for this clone. Being one base from a much bigger clone, this may be a read error. The chain couples TRBV10-3 to TRBJ1-5; tentatively, D is TRBD1 (5 bases). The CDR3 length is 14 residues. Germline-derived CDR1 and CDR2 are ENHRY and SYGVKD. Trimming left V 4 bases short and J 3 bases short, with 10 bases between. DNA of the CDR3: TGTGCCATCAGTGTGGGGGGTAACAATCAGCCCCAGCATTTT. Translating it yields CAISVGGNNQPQHF.

By share, this clone counts as medium-sized. For the CDR3, the DNA is TGTGCCAGCAGTGAGGCGCTAAACTATGGCTACACCTTC. This codes for CASSEALNYGYTF. The V call is TRBV6-1, the J call TRBJ1-2; D not certain. There are 13 residues in the CDR3. CDR1 and CDR2 from the germline V gene are MNHNS and SASEGT. Trimming removed 3 bases at V and 2 bases at J, with 7 bases between.

This clone showed up just a few times. One junction end disagrees with the germline gene, perhaps due to a read error. CDR3: CATSRAGSRSSVGELFF. The CDR3 nucleotides are TGTGCCACCAGCCGGGCGGGGTCGCGTTCGTCGGTCGGGGAGCTTTTTTTT. V is TRBV15 and J is TRBJ2-2, with D tentatively TRBD2 (6 bases). The CDR3 contains 17 residues. Looked up from germline, CDR1 is LNHNV and CDR2 is YYDKDF (reference sequence).